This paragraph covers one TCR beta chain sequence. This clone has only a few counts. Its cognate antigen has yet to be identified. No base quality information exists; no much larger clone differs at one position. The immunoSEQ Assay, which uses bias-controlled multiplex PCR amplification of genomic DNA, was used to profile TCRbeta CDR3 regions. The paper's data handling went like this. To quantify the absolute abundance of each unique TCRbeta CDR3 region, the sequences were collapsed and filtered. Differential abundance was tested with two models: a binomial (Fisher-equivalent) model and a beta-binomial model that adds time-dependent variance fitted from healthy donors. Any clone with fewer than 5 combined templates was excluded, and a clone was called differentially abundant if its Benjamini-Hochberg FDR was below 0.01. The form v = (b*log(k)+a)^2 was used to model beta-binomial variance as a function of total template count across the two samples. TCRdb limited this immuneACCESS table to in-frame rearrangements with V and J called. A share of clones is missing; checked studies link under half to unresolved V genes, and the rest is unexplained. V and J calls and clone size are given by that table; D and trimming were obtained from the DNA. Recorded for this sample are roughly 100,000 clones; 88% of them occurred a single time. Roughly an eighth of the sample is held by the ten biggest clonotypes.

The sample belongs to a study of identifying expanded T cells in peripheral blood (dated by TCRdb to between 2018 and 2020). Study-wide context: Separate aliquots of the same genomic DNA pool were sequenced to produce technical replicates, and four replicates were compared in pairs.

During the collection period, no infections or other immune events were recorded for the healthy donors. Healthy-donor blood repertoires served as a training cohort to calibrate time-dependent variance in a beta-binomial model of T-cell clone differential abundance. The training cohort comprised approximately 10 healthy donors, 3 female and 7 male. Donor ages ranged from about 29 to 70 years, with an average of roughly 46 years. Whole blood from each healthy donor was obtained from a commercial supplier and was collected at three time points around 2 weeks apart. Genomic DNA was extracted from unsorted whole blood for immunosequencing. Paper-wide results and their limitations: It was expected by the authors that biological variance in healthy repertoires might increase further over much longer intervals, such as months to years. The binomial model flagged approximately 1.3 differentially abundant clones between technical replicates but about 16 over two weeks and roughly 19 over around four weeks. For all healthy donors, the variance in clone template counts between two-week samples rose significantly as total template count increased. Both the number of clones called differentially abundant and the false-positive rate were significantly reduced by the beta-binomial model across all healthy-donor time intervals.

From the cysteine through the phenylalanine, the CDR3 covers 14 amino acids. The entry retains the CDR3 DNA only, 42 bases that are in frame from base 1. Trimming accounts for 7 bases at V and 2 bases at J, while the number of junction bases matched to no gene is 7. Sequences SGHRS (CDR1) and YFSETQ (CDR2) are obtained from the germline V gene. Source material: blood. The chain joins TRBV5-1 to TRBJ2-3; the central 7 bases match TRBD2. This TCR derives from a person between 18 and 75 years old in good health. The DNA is TGCGCCAGCGTCCTGGGAGGGATCACAGATACGCAGTATTTT. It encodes CASVLGGITDTQYF.